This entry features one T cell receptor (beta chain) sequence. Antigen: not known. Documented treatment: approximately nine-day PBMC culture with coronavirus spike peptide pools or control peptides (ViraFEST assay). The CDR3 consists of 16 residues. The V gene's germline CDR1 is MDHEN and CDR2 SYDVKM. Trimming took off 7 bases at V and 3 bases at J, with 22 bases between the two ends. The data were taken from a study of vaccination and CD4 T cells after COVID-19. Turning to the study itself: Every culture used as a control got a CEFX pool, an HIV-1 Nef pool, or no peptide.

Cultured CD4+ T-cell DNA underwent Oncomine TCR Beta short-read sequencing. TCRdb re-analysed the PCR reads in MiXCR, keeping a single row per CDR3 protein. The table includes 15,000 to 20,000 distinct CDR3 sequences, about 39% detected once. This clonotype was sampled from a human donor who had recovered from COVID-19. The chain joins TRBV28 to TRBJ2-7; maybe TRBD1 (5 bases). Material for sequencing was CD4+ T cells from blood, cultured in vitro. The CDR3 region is CASIGSPGQSNYEQYF. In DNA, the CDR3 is TGTGCCAGCATTGGATCCCCAGGGCAGAGTAACTACGAGCAGTACTTC.